The rows below give T cell receptor beta chains drawn from one sample of a study of blood T cell repertoires in COVID-19. Some clones are missing from TCRdb's copy, which holds only in-frame ones; the method was immunoSEQ multiplex PCR. Of 150,000 to 200,000 clones listed, roughly nine tenths are singletons. Sequencing used peripheral blood. The receptor set was obtained from a man aged 18 to 35 who had recovered from COVID-19. Both conserved end residues are part of each CDR3. The order of the fields is V gene, D gene, J gene, clone size, CDR3 DNA, CDR3 protein. The D gene is left open where the match is weak. The listing skips clone size in some rows; elsewhere it reads once, few, many or a size class.

TRBV5-5,TRBD1,TRBJ1-6,few,TGTGCCAGCAGCTTCGGGACAGCCAATTCACCCCTCCACTTT,CASSFGTANSPLHF
TRBV6-5,TRBD1,TRBJ1-2,.,TGTGCCAGCACCCTACAGACAGGGGCAGGATATGGCTACACCTTC,CASTLQTGAGYGYTF
TRBV27,TRBD2,TRBJ2-7,.,TGTGCCAGCAGTTTAATGGGGACTAGCGGGGGTGACTACGAGCAGTACTTC,CASSLMGTSGGDYEQYF
TRBV5-1,TRBD2,TRBJ2-3,.,TGCGCCAGCAGTCAATCCGGGAGGGCCTACACAGATACGCAGTATTTT,CASSQSGRAYTDTQYF
TRBV29-1,TRBD1,TRBJ2-7,.,TGCAGCGTTGAGGACAGGGGCTACGAGCAGTACTTC,CSVEDRGYEQYF
TRBV10-3,.,TRBJ2-7,.,TGTGCCATCAGTGCGGACATCTCCTACGAGCAGTACTTC,CAISADISYEQYF
TRBV11-2,TRBD1,TRBJ2-7,once,TGTGCCAGCAGCTTAGGACAGGGGTTGCAATACGAGCAGTACTTC,CASSLGQGLQYEQYF
TRBV27,.,TRBJ1-5,.,TGTGCCAGCAGTTCCTCCGGGTTTGGAGATCAGCCCCAGCATTTT,CASSSSGFGDQPQHF
TRBV19,.,TRBJ1-5,.,TGTGCCAGTAGTATAGATCGCGGGAGGGGCGATAATCAGCCCCAGCATTTT,CASSIDRGRGDNQPQHF
TRBV5-5,.,TRBJ2-7,.,TGTGCCAGCAGCGCCGAACTGGGTCGAGGGGGACGCTACGAGCAGTACTTC,CASSAELGRGGRYEQYF
TRBV18,.,TRBJ2-3,.,TGTGCCAGCTCAACAGCGGACCAAAGCACAGATACGCAGTATTTT,CASSTADQSTDTQYF
TRBV14,.,TRBJ1-2,.,TGTGCCAGCAGCCAAGGGGCTGGATACGATGGCTACACCTTC,CASSQGAGYDGYTF
TRBV18,.,TRBJ1-2,.,TGTGCCAGCTCACTGGGAAGGAGGAGCGGCTACACCTTC,CASSLGRRSGYTF
TRBV3-1/TRBV3-2,TRBD2,TRBJ2-5,.,TGTGCCAGCAGCCAAGGGGCACTAGCGGGAGAAGTCGGAGAGACCCAGTACTTC,CASSQGALAGEVGETQYF